Only a few counts were recorded for the clone carrying this T cell receptor (beta chain). The data originate from a study of T cells after yellow fever vaccination. V lost 1 base and J lost 6, with 12 bases in between. This CDR3 region has 14 residues. Germline CDR1 is MGHRA and CDR2 is YSYEKL. One entry per CDR3 protein results from TCRdb running MiXCR on the 5' RACE reads. The sample records around 120,000 distinct CDR3 sequences, about 16% being singletons. The chain uses TRBV4-1 and TRBJ1-2, with a tentative D call TRBD1 (5 bases). This clonotype was sampled from a man aged 18 to 29 who received the YFV17D yellow fever vaccine. The sequenced sample was CD8+ T cells sorted from PBMCs, obtained 5 days after the yellow fever booster vaccination. CDR3 residues: CASSQGSRVDGYTF. The CDR3 bases are TGCGCCAGCAGCCAAGGGTCCAGGGTAGATGGCTACACCTTC.